The text below deals with one TCR beta chain. The data belong to a study of shared T cell receptors in the human thymus. V was clipped by 5 bases and J by 5 bases, with 19 bases between them. Germline CDR1 and CDR2: SGHKS and YYEKEE (reference sequence). The CDR3 has 15 residues. The table came from immunoSEQ multiplex PCR; TCRdb's copy has only in-frame clones and leaves some out. In the table there are some 700,000 clones, approximately 85% of which are singletons. This sample also appeared in a second study, on human thymus T cells. That work adds: Congenital heart defects were the reason for the corrective surgery that the donors, healthy Finnish infants, were having. Surgeons resected thymus tissue during corrective heart surgery. Unrelated individuals had highly overlapping thymic repertoires, as reported in related research.

This receptor was identified in a girl less than two years old with a congenital heart defect. The sequencing sample was made of thymocytes. The chain carries TRBV5-5 and TRBJ1-2; D unclear. CDR3 protein: CASRPSWQVNYGYTF. The DNA of the CDR3 is TGTGCCAGCAGACCGAGTTGGCAGGTTAATTATGGCTACACCTTC.